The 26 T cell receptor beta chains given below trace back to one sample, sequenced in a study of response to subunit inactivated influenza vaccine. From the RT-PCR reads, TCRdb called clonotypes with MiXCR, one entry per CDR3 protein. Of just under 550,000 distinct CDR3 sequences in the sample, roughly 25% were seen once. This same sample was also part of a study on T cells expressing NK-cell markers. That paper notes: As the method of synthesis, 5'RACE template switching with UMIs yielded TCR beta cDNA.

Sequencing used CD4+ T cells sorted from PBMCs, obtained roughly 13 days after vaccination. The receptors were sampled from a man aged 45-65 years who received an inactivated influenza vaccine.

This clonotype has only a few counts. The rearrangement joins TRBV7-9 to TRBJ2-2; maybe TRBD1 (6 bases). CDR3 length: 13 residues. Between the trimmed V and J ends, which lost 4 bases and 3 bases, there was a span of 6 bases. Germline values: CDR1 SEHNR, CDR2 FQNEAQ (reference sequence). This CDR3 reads CASSSGDTGELFF. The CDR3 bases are TGTGCCAGCAGCTCAGGGGACACCGGGGAGCTGTTTTTT.

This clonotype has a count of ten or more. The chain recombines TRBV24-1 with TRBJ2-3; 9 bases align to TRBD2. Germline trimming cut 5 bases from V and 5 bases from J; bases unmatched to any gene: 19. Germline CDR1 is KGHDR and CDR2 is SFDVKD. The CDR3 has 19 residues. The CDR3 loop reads CATSGRGTSFLKGGDTQYF. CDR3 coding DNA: TGTGCCACCAGTGGAAGAGGGACTAGCTTTTTGAAGGGGGGAGATACGCAGTATTTT.

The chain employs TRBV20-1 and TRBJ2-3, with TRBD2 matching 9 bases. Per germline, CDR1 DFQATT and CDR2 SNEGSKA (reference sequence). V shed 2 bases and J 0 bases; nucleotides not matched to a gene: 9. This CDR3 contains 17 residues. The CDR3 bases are TGCAGTGCTAGAAGGTGGTCTAGCGGGGTTAGCACAGATACGCAGTATTTT. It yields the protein CSARRWSSGVSTDTQYF.

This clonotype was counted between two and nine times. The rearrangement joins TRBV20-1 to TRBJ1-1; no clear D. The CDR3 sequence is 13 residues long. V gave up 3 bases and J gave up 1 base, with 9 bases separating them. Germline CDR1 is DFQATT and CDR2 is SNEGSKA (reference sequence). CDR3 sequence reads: CSASRWKNTEAFF. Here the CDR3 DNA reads TGCAGTGCTAGTAGGTGGAAGAACACTGAAGCTTTCTTT.

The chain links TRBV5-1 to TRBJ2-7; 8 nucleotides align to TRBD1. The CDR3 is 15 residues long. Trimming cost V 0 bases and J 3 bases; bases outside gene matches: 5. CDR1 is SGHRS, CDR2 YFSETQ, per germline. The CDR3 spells CASSLAAGGHYEQYF. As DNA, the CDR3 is TGCGCCAGCAGCTTGGCGGCAGGGGGCCACTACGAGCAGTACTTC.

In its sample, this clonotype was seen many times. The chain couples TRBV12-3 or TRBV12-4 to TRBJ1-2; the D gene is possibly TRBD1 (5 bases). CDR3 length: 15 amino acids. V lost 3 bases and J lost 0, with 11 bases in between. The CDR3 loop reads CASSLGGRSNYGYTF. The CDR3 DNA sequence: TGTGCCAGCAGTTTGGGGGGGAGATCTAACTATGGCTACACCTTC.

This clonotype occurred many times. The CDR3 sequence is CASSEAGGLAKNIQYF. In nucleotides, the CDR3 is TGTGCCAGCAGTGAAGCCGGGGGCCTAGCCAAAAACATTCAGTACTTC. The chain employs TRBV2 and TRBJ2-4; perhaps D is TRBD1 or TRBD2 (6 bases each). Trimming cost V 0 bases and J 0 bases, with 9 bases left between them. The CDR3 loop spans 16 amino acids. Germline loops: CDR1 SNHLY, CDR2 FYNNEI. The complete variable domain, with remaining parts taken from reference TRBV2 and TRBJ2-4, reads EPEVTQTPSHQVTQMGQEVILRCVPISNHLYFYWYRQILGQKVEFLVSFYNNEISEKSEIFDDQFSVERPDGSNFTLKIRSTKLEDSAMYFCASSEAGGLAKNIQYFGAGTRLSVL.

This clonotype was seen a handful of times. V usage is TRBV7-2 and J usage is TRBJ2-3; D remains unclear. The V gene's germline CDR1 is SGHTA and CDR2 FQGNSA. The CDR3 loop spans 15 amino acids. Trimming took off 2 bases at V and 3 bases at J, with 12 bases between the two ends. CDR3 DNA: TGTGCCAGCAGCTTATCGTGGGTTTTGACAGATACGCAGTATTTT. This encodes CASSLSWVLTDTQYF.

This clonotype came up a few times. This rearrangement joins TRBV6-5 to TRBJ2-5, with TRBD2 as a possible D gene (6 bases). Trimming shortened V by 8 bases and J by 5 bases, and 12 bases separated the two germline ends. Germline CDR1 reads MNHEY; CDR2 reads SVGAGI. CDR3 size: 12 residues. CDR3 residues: CASGRREETQYF. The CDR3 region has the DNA TGTGCCAGCGGTCGGAGGGAGGAGACCCAGTACTTC.

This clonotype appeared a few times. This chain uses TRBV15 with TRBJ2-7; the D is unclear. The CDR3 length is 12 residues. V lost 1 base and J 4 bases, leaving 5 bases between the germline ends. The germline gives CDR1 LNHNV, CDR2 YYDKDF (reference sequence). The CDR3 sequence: CATSRGPYEQYF. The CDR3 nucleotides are TGTGCCACCAGCAGAGGCCCATACGAGCAGTACTTC.

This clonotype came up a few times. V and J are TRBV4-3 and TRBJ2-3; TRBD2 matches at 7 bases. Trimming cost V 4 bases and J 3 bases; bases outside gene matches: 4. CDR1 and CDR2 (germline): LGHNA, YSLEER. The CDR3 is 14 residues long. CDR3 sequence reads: CASSPGLETDTQYF. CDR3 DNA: TGCGCCAGCAGCCCCGGACTAGAGACAGATACGCAGTATTTT.

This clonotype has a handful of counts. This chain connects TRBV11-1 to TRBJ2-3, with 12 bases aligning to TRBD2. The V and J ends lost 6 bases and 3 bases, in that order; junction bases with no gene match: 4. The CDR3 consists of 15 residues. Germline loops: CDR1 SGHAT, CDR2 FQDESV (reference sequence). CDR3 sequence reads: CASRQTSGSTDTQYF. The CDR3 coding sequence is TGTGCCAGCAGACAGACTAGCGGGAGTACAGATACGCAGTATTTT.

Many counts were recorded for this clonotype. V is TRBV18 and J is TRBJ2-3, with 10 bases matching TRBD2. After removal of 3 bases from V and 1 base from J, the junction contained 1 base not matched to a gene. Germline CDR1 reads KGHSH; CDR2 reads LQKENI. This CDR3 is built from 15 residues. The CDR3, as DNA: TGTGCCAGCTCACCCAGCGGGGGGGGCACAGATACGCAGTATTTT. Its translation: CASSPSGGGTDTQYF.

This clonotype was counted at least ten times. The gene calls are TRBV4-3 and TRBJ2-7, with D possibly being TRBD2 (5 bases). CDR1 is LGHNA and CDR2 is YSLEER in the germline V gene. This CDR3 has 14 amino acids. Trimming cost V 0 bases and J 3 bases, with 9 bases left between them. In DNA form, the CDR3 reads TGCGCCAGCAGCCAAGATAGCCGGGGCTACGAGCAGTACTTC. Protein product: CASSQDSRGYEQYF.

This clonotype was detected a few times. CDR3 sequence: CASSLGSSPVRNEQFF. The CDR3 DNA reads as TGTGCCAGCAGCTTAGGTAGTAGCCCGGTACGCAATGAGCAGTTCTTC. V is TRBV7-2 and J is TRBJ2-1, with D hard to call. CDR3 length: 16 residues. Germline V gene data show CDR1 as SGHTA and CDR2 as FQGNSA. V lost 1 base to trimming and J lost 6 bases, with 16 bases between them.

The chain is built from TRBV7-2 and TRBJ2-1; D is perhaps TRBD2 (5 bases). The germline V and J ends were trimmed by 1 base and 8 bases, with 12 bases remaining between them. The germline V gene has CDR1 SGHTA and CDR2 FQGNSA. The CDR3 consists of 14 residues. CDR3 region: CASSLGARADEQFF. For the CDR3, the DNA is TGTGCCAGCAGCTTAGGGGCGCGGGCCGATGAGCAGTTCTTC. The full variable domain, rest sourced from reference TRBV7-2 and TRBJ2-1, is GAGVSQSPSNKVTEKGKDVELRCDPISGHTALYWYRQSLGQGLEFLIYFQGNSAPDKSGLPSDRFSAERTGGSVSTLTIQRTQQEDSAVYLCASSLGARADEQFFGPGTRLTVL.

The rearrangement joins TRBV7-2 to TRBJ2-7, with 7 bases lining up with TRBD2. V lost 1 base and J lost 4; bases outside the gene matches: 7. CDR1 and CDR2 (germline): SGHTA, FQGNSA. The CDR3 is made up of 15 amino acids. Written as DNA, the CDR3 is TGTGCCAGCAGCTTAGATCTCGGGACTAAGTACGAGCAGTACTTC. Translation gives CASSLDLGTKYEQYF.

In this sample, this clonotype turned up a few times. CDR3 sequence: CSATRPGAFEQYF. Written as DNA, the CDR3 is TGCAGTGCTACTCGACCGGGAGCGTTCGAGCAGTACTTC. The chain employs TRBV20-1 and TRBJ2-7; a weak D match, TRBD2 (6 bases). Germline V gene lookup returns CDR1 DFQATT and CDR2 SNEGSKA (reference sequence). This CDR3 has 13 residues. The V end lost 4 bases, the J end lost 6 bases, and 16 bases lay between the germline ends.

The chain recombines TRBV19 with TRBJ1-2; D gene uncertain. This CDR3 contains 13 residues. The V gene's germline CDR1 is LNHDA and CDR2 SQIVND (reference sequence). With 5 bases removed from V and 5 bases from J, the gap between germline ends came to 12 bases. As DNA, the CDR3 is TGTGCCAGTAGTCGAAGAGGTTCATATGGCTACACCTTC. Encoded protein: CASSRRGSYGYTF.

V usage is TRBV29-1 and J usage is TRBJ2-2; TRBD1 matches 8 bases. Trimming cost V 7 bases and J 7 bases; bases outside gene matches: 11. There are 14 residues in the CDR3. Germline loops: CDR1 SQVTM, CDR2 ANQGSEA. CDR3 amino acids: CSGGTGRTRGELFF. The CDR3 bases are TGCAGCGGGGGGACAGGACGAACCCGCGGGGAGCTGTTTTTT.

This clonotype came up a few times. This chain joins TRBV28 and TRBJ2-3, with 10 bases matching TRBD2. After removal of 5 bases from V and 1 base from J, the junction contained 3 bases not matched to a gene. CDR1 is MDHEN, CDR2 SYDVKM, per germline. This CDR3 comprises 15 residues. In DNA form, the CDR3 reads TGTGCCAGCAGTATTCTAGCGGGGGGCACAGATACGCAGTATTTT. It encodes CASSILAGGTDTQYF.

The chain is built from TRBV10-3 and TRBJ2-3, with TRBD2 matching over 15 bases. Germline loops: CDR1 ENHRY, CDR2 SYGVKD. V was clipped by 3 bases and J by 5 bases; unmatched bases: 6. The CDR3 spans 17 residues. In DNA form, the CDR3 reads TGTGCCATCAGTGACGGACTAGCGGGGGGGTATCAAGATACGCAGTATTTT. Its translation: CAISDGLAGGYQDTQYF.

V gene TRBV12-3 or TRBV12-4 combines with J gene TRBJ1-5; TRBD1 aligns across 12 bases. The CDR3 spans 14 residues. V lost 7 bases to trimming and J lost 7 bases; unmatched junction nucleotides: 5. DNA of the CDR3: TGTGCCAGCACCCCCGGGACAGGGGGCCAGCCCCAGCATTTT. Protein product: CASTPGTGGQPQHF.

CDR3 sequence: CSARRTGTNTEAFF. Written as DNA, the CDR3 is TGCAGTGCAAGAAGGACAGGGACGAACACTGAAGCTTTCTTT. The chain couples TRBV20-1 to TRBJ1-1, with TRBD1 identical over 8 bases. There are 14 residues in the CDR3. CDR1 is DFQATT, CDR2 SNEGSKA, per germline (reference sequence). V lost 6 bases and J lost 1; bases outside the gene matches: 7.

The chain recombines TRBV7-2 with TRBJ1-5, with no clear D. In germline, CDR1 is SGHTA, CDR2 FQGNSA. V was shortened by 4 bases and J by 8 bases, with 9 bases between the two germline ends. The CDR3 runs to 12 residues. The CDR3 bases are TGTGCCAGCAGCTCGTCCGGAGAGCCCCAGCATTTT. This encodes CASSSSGEPQHF.

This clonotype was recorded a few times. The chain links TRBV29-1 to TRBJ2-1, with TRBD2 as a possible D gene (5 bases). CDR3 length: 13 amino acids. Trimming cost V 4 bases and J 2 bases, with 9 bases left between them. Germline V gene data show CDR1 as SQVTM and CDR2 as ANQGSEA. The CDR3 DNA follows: TGCAGCGTTGGCGTCGGGGCCTACAATGAGCAGTTCTTC. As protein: CSVGVGAYNEQFF.